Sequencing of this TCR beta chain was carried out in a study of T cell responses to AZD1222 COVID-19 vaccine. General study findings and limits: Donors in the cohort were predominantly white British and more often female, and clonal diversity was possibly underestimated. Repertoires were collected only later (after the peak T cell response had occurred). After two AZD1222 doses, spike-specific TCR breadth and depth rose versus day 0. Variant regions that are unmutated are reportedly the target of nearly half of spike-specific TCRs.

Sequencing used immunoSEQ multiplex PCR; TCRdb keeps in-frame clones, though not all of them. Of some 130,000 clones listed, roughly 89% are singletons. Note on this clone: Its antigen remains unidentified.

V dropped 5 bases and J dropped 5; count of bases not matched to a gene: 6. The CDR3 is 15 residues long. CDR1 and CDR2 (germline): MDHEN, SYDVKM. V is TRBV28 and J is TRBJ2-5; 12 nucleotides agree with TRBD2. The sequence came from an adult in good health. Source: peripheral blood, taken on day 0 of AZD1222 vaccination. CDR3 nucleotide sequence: TGTGCCAGCAGTCCTAGCGGGGGGGCGCATGAGACCCAGTACTTC. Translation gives CASSPSGGAHETQYF.